The sequence of this TCR beta chain was determined in a study of vaccination effects on CD4 cells after COVID-19 (dated by TCRdb to the early 2020s). For the study in its entirety: Two doses of either the BNT162b2 or the mRNA-1273 mRNA SARS-CoV-2 vaccine were administered to participants. The study compared SARS-CoV-2 spike-specific CD4+ TCR repertoires before and after mRNA vaccination in COVID-19 convalescent patients and infection-naive vaccine recipients. Cultures from other donors in the study were sequenced using the Oncomine TCR Beta short-read assay on an Illumina iSeq 100. A total of nine to ten COVID-19 convalescent patients and a handful of SARS-CoV-2-naive healthy vaccine recipients were included in the full study.

General conclusions and limits of the study: Clones induced by infection and clones induced by vaccination both contracted markedly at late timepoints after vaccination, which fits with T cell responses waning over time. Among healthy vaccine recipients, nearly all vaccine-induced clones were SARS-CoV-2 mono-reactive, and just 1 of 255 was cross-reactive with common cold coronaviruses. The study was limited by a small number of convalescent patients, and early post-infection timepoints were lacking.

To identify antigen-specific CD4+ T cell clonotypes by their expansion, the ViraFEST assay first stimulated PBMC with viral peptide pools and then applied TCR sequencing. After about 9 days of culture, CD4+ T cells were isolated with the EasySep CD4+ T cell isolation kit. None of the healthy vaccine recipients had a prior SARS-CoV-2 infection, which was confirmed by nucleocapsid antibody tests that came back negative both before and after vaccination. A few million PBMC per well were cultured with approximately 10 ug/ml peptides in IMDM containing approximately 4.6% human AB serum, roughly 10 IU/ml IL-2 and gentamicin. On days 3 and 7, half of the culture medium was replaced with fresh IL-2-containing medium. Unless otherwise noted, each peptide stimulation condition was cultured in triplicate wells. PBMC were separated from whole blood using Ficoll-Paque Plus gradient centrifugation and were then either cryopreserved at -140C or used fresh. The overlapping peptide pools covered the spike proteins of SARS-CoV-2 and of the common cold coronaviruses HCoV-NL63, HCoV-OC43 and HCoV-229E. Genomic DNA was extracted from cultured CD4+ T cells with the QIAamp micro DNA kit.

Measured from the cysteine to the phenylalanine, the CDR3 is 15 residues long. Only the CDR3 part of the read is kept: 45 bases, read in frame from the first base. For CDR1 and CDR2, the germline V gene lists MNHEY and SVGAGI. Trimming at the junction amounts to 6 bases on V and 0 bases on J, and the germline ends lie 12 bases apart. As concerns this clone: Its antigen remains undetermined. There are no base qualities to consult, and no much larger clone falls within one base.

Libraries were built with the immunoSEQ multiplex PCR assay. DNA from the cultured and isolated CD4+ T cells underwent TCR beta CDR3 sequencing. On the authors' methods: The analysis removed non-productive TCR sequences, trimmed reads to the CDR3 region, and retained only CDR3s that were 7 or more amino acids long. The MANAFEST web app was used to pick out antigen-specific clonotypes by comparing their expansion in peptide wells with that in reference cultures. To count as positive, a clone had to show expansion at FDR<0.05 compared with the reference and with all other wells, an odds ratio above 5, and a frequency above 0.1% in two replicate wells. A clonotype was defined as cross-reactive if the clonotype was significantly expanded both in SARS-CoV-2 spike wells and in at least one common cold coronavirus spike condition. CDR3 similarity was assessed by Levenshtein distance using the stringdist R package, and unrooted trees were constructed with ape in R 3.6.1. Sourced from immuneACCESS, this table was stored by TCRdb with only in-frame sequences that have V and J called. A share of the clones is absent; for the studies checked, an unresolved V gene accounts for under half, and the remainder has no known explanation. From that table come the V and J calls and clone size; the DNA was used to work out D and trimming. This sample comprises tens of thousands of clones, about 74% of them detected only once. The ten largest clones represent more than 3% of the sample.

This clonotype was obtained from a human donor who received a COVID-19 vaccine. The material was CD4+ T cells from PBMCs cultured with SARS-CoV-2 spike peptides, obtained before COVID-19 vaccination. The intended sense of this specimen's cell subset or site label: SARS-CoV-2 spike overlapping peptide pool stimulation. The chain is made from TRBV6-5 and TRBJ1-3; the D segment cannot be called with confidence. The CDR3 reads CASRLEWPSGNTIYF. The DNA reads TGTGCCAGCAGATTAGAGTGGCCCTCTGGAAACACCATATATTTT.